These 32 T cell receptor beta chains were all obtained from the same sample, sequenced in a study of glioma-infiltrating T cells after dendritic cell vaccination. Sequencing was performed with immunoSEQ multiplex PCR; in TCRdb, only in-frame clones are kept and a portion is missing. This sample yields about 49,000 clones, of which over 75% are seen a single time; about an eighth belongs to the top ten. Sequencing was performed on blood, taken before dendritic cell vaccination. All receptors derive from a human donor with glioblastoma.

The CDR3 spells CASSSGLAGAASTDTQYF. The CDR3 coding sequence is TGTGCCAGCAGCTCCGGACTAGCGGGAGCTGCAAGCACAGATACGCAGTATTTT. The chain employs TRBV9 and TRBJ2-3, with 13 bases that match TRBD2. Germline V gives CDR1 SGDLS, CDR2 YYNGEE. V trimming: 4 bases; J trimming: 0 bases; junction bases outside the gene matches: 8. CDR3 length: 18 residues. Drawing the rest from reference TRBV9 and TRBJ2-3, the complete variable domain is DSGVTQTPKHLITATGQRVTLRCSPRSGDLSVYWYQQSLDQGLQFLIQYYNGEERAKGNILERFSAQQFPDLHSELNLSSLELGDSALYFCASSSGLAGAASTDTQYFGPGTRLTVL.

The chain uses TRBV19 and TRBJ2-5; 7 nucleotides agree with TRBD2. J gave up 4 bases and V 2 bases, and 7 bases lay outside the gene matches. CDR3 length: 15 residues. Germline loops: CDR1 LNHDA, CDR2 SQIVND (reference sequence). The CDR3 is CASSITGGSRETQYF. In DNA form, the CDR3 reads TGTGCCAGTAGTATAACGGGGGGTTCCCGAGAGACCCAGTACTTC.

The chain employs TRBV19 and TRBJ2-2; the D is unclear. Germline assignment: CDR1 LNHDA and CDR2 SQIVND (reference sequence). The CDR3 consists of 13 residues. The V end was cut by 7 bases, the J end by 3 bases, with 9 bases between. This CDR3 is CASTSLDTGELFF. The CDR3 region has the DNA TGTGCCAGTACCTCACTTGACACCGGGGAGCTGTTTTTT.

The genes are TRBV2 and TRBJ1-1; D might be TRBD1 (5 bases). Trimming left V 4 bases short and J 5 bases short, with 11 bases between. The CDR3 is made up of 13 amino acids. Per the germline V gene, CDR1 is SNHLY and CDR2 is FYNNEI. Here the CDR3 reads CASSVGGVTEAFF. CDR3 nucleotides: TGTGCCAGCAGTGTGGGGGGTGTTACTGAAGCTTTCTTT.

This clone was observed a few times. V and J are TRBV11-2 and TRBJ1-6; perhaps TRBD1 as D (6 bases). The ends were cut back, 0 bases at V and 7 bases at J, with 16 bases in the middle. Per germline, CDR1 SGHAT and CDR2 FQNNGV. This CDR3 is built from 17 residues. DNA of the CDR3: TGTGCCAGCAGCTTAGAAGGGACAAGGTTGCGAAATTCACCCCTCCACTTT. Translation gives CASSLEGTRLRNSPLHF.

The chain couples TRBV5-1 to TRBJ2-5, with D maybe TRBD2 (5 bases). The better agreement between TRBJ2-7 and the DNA end casts doubt on the J call. The CDR3 has 11 residues. Per germline, CDR1 SGHRS and CDR2 YFSETQ. The CDR3 here is CASSQTTEQYF. The CDR3 nucleotides are TGCGCCAGCAGCCAGACTACCGAGCAGTACTTC.

The rearrangement joins TRBV28 to TRBJ2-7; 7 nucleotides line up with TRBD1. Per the germline V gene, CDR1 is MDHEN and CDR2 is SYDVKM. The junction had 3 bases not matched to a gene; V was cut back by 3 bases and J by 1 base. The CDR3 extends over 14 amino acids. For the CDR3, the DNA is TGTGCCAGCAGTTTGGGACAGCCGTCCTACGAGCAGTACTTC. Translated: CASSLGQPSYEQYF.

The chain has TRBV19 and TRBJ1-5; TRBD1 agrees at 7 bases. This CDR3 comprises 15 residues. CDR1 LNHDA and CDR2 SQIVND come from the germline V gene (reference sequence). Losses at the gene ends were 5 bases for V and 4 bases for J; bases not matched to a gene: 8. CDR3 sequence reads: CASSGRKQGNQPQHF. CDR3 DNA sequence: TGTGCCAGTAGTGGCAGAAAACAGGGGAATCAGCCCCAGCATTTT.

This sequence joins TRBV10-1 and TRBJ1-2; 7 bases line up with TRBD1. Losses at the gene ends were 3 bases for V and 2 bases for J; bases not matched to a gene: 3. Germline V gene sequence: CDR1 WNHNN, CDR2 SYGVQD (reference sequence). The CDR3 loop spans 14 amino acids. This CDR3 is CASSDSGQNYGYTF. CDR3 DNA sequence: TGCGCCAGCAGTGACTCGGGACAGAACTATGGCTACACCTTC.

V and J are TRBV7-9 and TRBJ1-5; TRBD1 might be the D (5 bases). V shed 0 bases and J shed 6 bases, with 9 bases lying between them. This CDR3 region has 14 residues. The V gene's germline CDR1 is SEHNR and CDR2 FQNEAQ (reference sequence). Here the CDR3 reads CASSLAGGGQPQHF. CDR3 nucleotide sequence: TGTGCCAGCAGCTTAGCGGGGGGAGGTCAGCCCCAGCATTTT.

This clone occurred a few times. This chain links TRBV10-3 with TRBJ2-6, with D unclear. The germline V gene has CDR1 ENHRY and CDR2 SYGVKD. The length of the CDR3 is 16 residues. V shed 4 bases and J shed 0 bases, with 10 bases lying between them. CDR3 sequence (DNA): TGTGCCATCAGTGGATCACGCGGCTCTGGGGCCAACGTCCTGACTTTC. Protein sequence: CAISGSRGSGANVLTF.

This chain connects TRBV19 to TRBJ2-7, with 7 bases matching TRBD2. The J segment lost 2 bases and the V segment lost 7 bases, leaving 5 bases of the junction unmatched. The germline V gene has CDR1 LNHDA and CDR2 SQIVND (reference sequence). The CDR3 has 13 amino acids. The CDR3 loop is CASKGGSTYEQYF. The CDR3 DNA reads TGTGCCAGTAAGGGCGGGAGCACCTACGAGCAGTACTTC.

The chain recombines TRBV10-3 with TRBJ2-5, with D tentatively TRBD2 (5 bases). The DNA matches TRBJ2-7 better at its end, which makes the J call doubtful. The CDR3 spans 11 residues. The germline V gene encodes CDR1 ENHRY and CDR2 SYGVKD. CDR3 nucleotide sequence: TGTGCCATCAGTGCGGGGTACGAGCAGTACTTC. Its protein product is CAISAGYEQYF.

In its sample, this clone was seen once. The rearrangement links TRBV19 to TRBJ1-1; 8 bases line up with TRBD1. The germline V gene has CDR1 LNHDA and CDR2 SQIVND (reference sequence). V was clipped by 3 bases and J by 4 bases; unmatched bases: 1. CDR3 length: 13 residues. The CDR3 DNA reads TGTGCCAGTAGTATGGACAGGGCCACTGAAGCTTTCTTT. This translates into CASSMDRATEAFF. Supplemented by reference TRBV19 and TRBJ1-1, the full variable domain reads DGGITQSPKYLFRKEGQNVTLSCEQNLNHDAMYWYRQDPGQGLRLIYYSQIVNDFQKGDIAEGYSVSREKKESFPLTVTSAQKNPTAFYLCASSMDRATEAFFGQGTRLTVV.

In nucleotides, the CDR3 is TGTGCCTGCGGACTAGCGGGAGGAGAGACCCAGTACTTC. This sequence encodes CACGLAGGETQYF. This rearrangement joins TRBV30 to TRBJ2-5, with TRBD2 identical over 14 bases. The CDR3 is 13 amino acids. After removal of 6 bases from V and 4 bases from J, the junction contained 1 base not matched to a gene. The V gene's germline CDR1 is GTSNPN and CDR2 SVGIG (reference sequence).

This clone was observed once. The V call is TRBV7-2, the J call TRBJ1-2; unclear D gene. CDR3 length: 16 residues. Between the trimmed V and J ends, which lost 0 bases and 7 bases, there was a span of 18 bases. Germline V gene data show CDR1 as SGHTA and CDR2 as FQGNSA. CDR3 coding DNA: TGTGCCAGCAGCTTAGCGCACGGTCTACTTTCGGGTGGCTACACCTTC. Translation gives CASSLAHGLLSGGYTF.

This clone has only a few counts. The DNA for the CDR3 is TGTGCCAGCTCAGCGGGAGGGAGAGCCAAGCAGTTCTTC. The encoded protein is CASSAGGRAKQFF. The chain carries TRBV11-3 and TRBJ2-1, with 10 bases identical to TRBD2. The V and J ends lost 8 bases and 11 bases, in that order; junction bases with no gene match: 9. Germline CDR1 SGHNT, CDR2 YENEEA. The length of the CDR3 is 13 residues.

CDR3 residues: CASSSPPNLAWQFF. CDR3 coding DNA: TGTGCCAGCAGTTCACCCCCTAATCTAGCATGGCAGTTCTTC. This sequence joins TRBV6-6 and TRBJ2-1; maybe TRBD2 (5 bases). The ends were cut back, 4 bases at V and 12 bases at J, with 19 bases in the middle. Germline values: CDR1 MNHNY, CDR2 SVGAGI (reference sequence). This CDR3 has 14 amino acids.

This clone showed up just a few times. The V gene is TRBV7-2, the J gene TRBJ2-1, with D unresolved. Germline V gene data show CDR1 as SGHTA and CDR2 as FQGNSA. V lost 5 bases and J 9 bases, leaving 14 bases between the germline ends. The CDR3 is made up of 13 amino acids. CDR3 amino acids: CASSPQIATEQFF. CDR3 coding DNA: TGTGCCAGCAGCCCCCAGATTGCAACTGAGCAGTTCTTC.

V is TRBV6-5 and J is TRBJ2-5, with D perhaps matching TRBD2 (5 bases). Per germline, CDR1 MNHEY and CDR2 SVGAGI. The germline V and J ends were trimmed by 0 bases and 0 bases, with 8 bases remaining between them. The CDR3 is made up of 15 amino acids. CDR3: CASSYSGEYQETQYF. The CDR3 DNA follows: TGTGCCAGCAGTTACTCGGGAGAGTACCAAGAGACCCAGTACTTC.

The genes are TRBV2 and TRBJ1-1, with D possibly being TRBD1 (5 bases). CDR3 length equals 13 residues. Germline V lookup: CDR1 SNHLY, CDR2 FYNNEI. V was shortened by 6 bases and J by 4 bases, with 12 bases between the two germline ends. The CDR3 DNA follows: TGTGCCAGCAGGAAGGGGATTTCCACTGAAGCTTTCTTT. This encodes CASRKGISTEAFF. The full variable domain, its missing parts supplied by reference TRBV2 and TRBJ1-1, is EPEVTQTPSHQVTQMGQEVILRCVPISNHLYFYWYRQILGQKVEFLVSFYNNEISEKSEIFDDQFSVERPDGSNFTLKIRSTKLEDSAMYFCASRKGISTEAFFGQGTRLTVV.

The gene calls are TRBV4-2 and TRBJ2-7; 14 nucleotides agree with TRBD2. Germline V CDR1 and CDR2: LGHNA, YNFKEQ. Trimming removed 3 bases from V and 4 bases from J; junction bases left unmatched: 11. This CDR3 has 18 residues. The CDR3 reads CASSHPGTSGSGLYEQYF. CDR3 nucleotides: TGTGCCAGCAGCCACCCCGGGACTAGCGGGAGTGGCTTATACGAGCAGTACTTC.

V usage is TRBV7-2 and J usage is TRBJ2-5, with D unresolved. The CDR3 is made up of 13 amino acids. V was shortened by 3 bases and J by 4 bases, with 9 bases between the two germline ends. Germline CDR1 SGHTA, CDR2 FQGNSA. The CDR3 is CASSFFRSETQYF. CDR3 nucleotides: TGTGCCAGCAGCTTCTTCAGGTCAGAGACCCAGTACTTC.

CDR3 sequence (DNA): TGCGCCAGCAGTTCAAGCGGGAGTGTAGATACGCAGTATTTT. Amino acids: CASSSSGSVDTQYF. The chain couples TRBV10-2 to TRBJ2-3, with 8 nucleotides matching TRBD2. Germline CDR1 and CDR2: WSHSY and SAAADI. The trim removed 5 bases at V and 5 bases at J, leaving 6 bases unmatched. The CDR3 runs to 14 residues.

The V gene is TRBV6-6, the J gene TRBJ2-1; a possible D gene is TRBD1 (6 bases). The CDR3 runs 15 residues. Germline V gene lookup returns CDR1 MNHNY and CDR2 SVGAGI (reference sequence). V was trimmed by 1 base and J by 6 bases, leaving 13 bases between them. The CDR3 is CASSYWQGSLNEQFF. CDR3 DNA sequence: TGTGCCAGCAGTTACTGGCAGGGGTCACTCAATGAGCAGTTCTTC.

Concerning this clone itself: Different DNA sequences within this sample yield the same CDR3. The chain recombines TRBV30 with TRBJ1-6, with D unresolved. V was shortened by 0 bases and J by 0 bases, with 6 bases between the two germline ends. The CDR3 runs to 15 residues. CDR1 is GTSNPN and CDR2 is SVGIG in the germline V gene (reference sequence). Here the CDR3 DNA reads TGTGCCTGGAGTGTAGGGAGCTCCTATAATTCACCCCTCCACTTT. Its translation: CAWSVGSSYNSPLHF.

This chain uses TRBV5-6 with TRBJ1-6; D perhaps matches TRBD1 (6 bases). Trimming removed 4 bases from V and 7 bases from J, with 12 bases in between. CDR1 is SGHDT, CDR2 YYEEEE, per germline. The CDR3 has 14 residues. The DNA of the CDR3 is TGTGCCAGCAGCCCCCCCCAGGGGAATTCACCCCTCCACTTT. It specifies CASSPPQGNSPLHF.

This chain connects TRBV7-2 to TRBJ2-1; D is uncertain. V lost 5 bases and J lost 5, with 10 bases in between. CDR1 is SGHTA, CDR2 FQGNSA, per germline. The CDR3 has 13 residues. DNA for the CDR3: TGTGCCAGCAGCACCACAGCTCACAATGAGCAGTTCTTC. Protein sequence: CASSTTAHNEQFF. The full variable domain, with the rest looked up from reference TRBV7-2 and TRBJ2-1, is GAGVSQSPSNKVTEKGKDVELRCDPISGHTALYWYRQSLGQGLEFLIYFQGNSAPDKSGLPSDRFSAERTGGSVSTLTIQRTQQEDSAVYLCASSTTAHNEQFFGPGTRLTVL.

This chain links TRBV27 with TRBJ1-2, with D maybe TRBD1 (6 bases). The germline V and J ends were trimmed by 4 bases and 4 bases, with 28 bases remaining between them. This CDR3 is 19 amino acids long. Germline-derived CDR1 and CDR2 are MNHEY and SMNVEV (reference sequence). CDR3 bases: TGTGCCAGCAGTTCGATGGGGGCGTTCGTACTCCGAGGGGCCTATGGCTACACCTTC. This translates into CASSSMGAFVLRGAYGYTF.

The chain joins TRBV4-3 to TRBJ2-2; D uncertain. The V gene lost 3 bases and the J gene lost 1 base, with 6 bases spanning the gap. CDR1 and CDR2 from the germline V gene are LGHNA and YSLEER. The CDR3 length is 14 residues. CDR3 nucleotide sequence: TGCGCCAGCAGCCATAGAGGGAACACCGGGGAGCTGTTTTTT. Its translation is CASSHRGNTGELFF.

This clone was detected only once. The chain couples TRBV30 to TRBJ2-7, with D perhaps matching TRBD2 (6 bases). The CDR3 has 13 amino acids. Germline V gene sequence: CDR1 GTSNPN, CDR2 SVGIG (reference sequence). V lost 0 bases to trimming and J lost 6 bases, with 12 bases between them. In DNA, the CDR3 is TGTGCCTGGAGTGTACTGGGAGCGGGCGAGCAGTACTTC. Translating gives CAWSVLGAGEQYF.

This clone was recorded a few times. The genes are TRBV5-1 and TRBJ2-7; 8 bases map to TRBD2. Germline V gives CDR1 SGHRS, CDR2 YFSETQ. Germline trimming cut 0 bases from V and 2 bases from J; bases unmatched to any gene: 7. The CDR3 is 16 amino acids. The CDR3 protein is CASSLGSSGTTYEQYF. The CDR3 coding sequence is TGCGCCAGCAGCTTGGGTAGTAGCGGGACCACCTACGAGCAGTACTTC.